Shown below are 17 T cell receptor beta chains from a single sample sequenced in a study of blood T cell repertoires in COVID-19. Profiled with immunoSEQ multiplex PCR; TCRdb holds only in-frame clones, not every one. Of around 400,000 clones detected, roughly 90% appear once; the ten largest clones hold around 1.2%. Sequenced input: peripheral blood. These receptors were obtained from a man aged 40-49 years with acute or convalescent COVID-19.

This clone showed up just once. The rearrangement joins TRBV25-1 to TRBJ2-7, with 7 bases fitting TRBD1. The length of the CDR3 is 15 residues. With V trimmed by 1 base and J by 2 bases, 5 bases remained unmatched. CDR1 is MGHDK, CDR2 SYGVNS, per germline. DNA of the CDR3: TGTGCCAGCAGTGAATCGGGCAGGGGGACCTACGAGCAGTACTTC. Encoded protein: CASSESGRGTYEQYF.

The chain is built from TRBV27 and TRBJ2-3; D may be TRBD2 (5 bases). Germline CDR1 MNHEY, CDR2 SMNVEV (reference sequence). The CDR3 length is 15 residues. V shed 2 bases and J shed 1 base, with 10 bases lying between them. CDR3 amino acids: CASSLKGGRTDTQYF. CDR3 bases: TGTGCCAGCAGTTTAAAAGGCGGGCGCACAGATACGCAGTATTTT.

This chain links TRBV10-3 with TRBJ2-3; 9 bases match TRBD2. Trimming at V came to 6 bases and at J to 1 base, leaving 14 bases not matched to a gene. CDR3 length equals 18 residues. Germline values: CDR1 ENHRY, CDR2 SYGVKD. CDR3 in DNA: TGTGCCATCAGCGACGCCGCGGGGGGGCGCTCGGGCACAGATACGCAGTATTTT. Its protein product is CAISDAAGGRSGTDTQYF.

The rearrangement uses TRBV5-4 and TRBJ2-7; 9 bases are a match to TRBD1. V lost 0 bases to trimming and J lost 2 bases; unmatched junction nucleotides: 6. This CDR3 contains 16 residues. Germline values: CDR1 SGHNT, CDR2 YYREEE (reference sequence). The CDR3 sequence is CASSLEPGQGPYEQYF. Here the CDR3 DNA reads TGTGCCAGCAGCTTGGAACCGGGACAGGGCCCCTACGAGCAGTACTTC.

The V gene is TRBV4-1, the J gene TRBJ1-1; D might be TRBD1 (6 bases). Germline lookup yields CDR1 MGHRA and CDR2 YSYEKL. The CDR3 is 17 amino acids. Trimming stripped 3 bases from V and 1 base from J, with 18 bases between. Here the CDR3 reads CASSHVIARGSNTEAFF. In nucleotides, the CDR3 is TGCGCCAGCAGCCACGTTATTGCCAGGGGATCGAACACTGAAGCTTTCTTT.

The chain uses TRBV2 and TRBJ1-2; D is possibly TRBD1 (5 bases). The germline gives CDR1 SNHLY, CDR2 FYNNEI. Trimming cost V 8 bases and J 1 base, with 11 bases left between them. The CDR3 has 13 amino acids. CDR3 loop: CASRSGDNYGYTF. In DNA form, the CDR3 reads TGTGCCAGCCGATCGGGGGATAACTATGGCTACACCTTC.

The chain uses TRBV6-5 and TRBJ2-2; 7 nucleotides align to TRBD1. V dropped 6 bases and J dropped 6; count of bases not matched to a gene: 4. Germline CDR1 reads MNHEY; CDR2 reads SVGAGI. This CDR3 region has 13 residues. The DNA of the CDR3 is TGTGCCAGCAGGGCTACAGGGGCCGGGGAGCTGTTTTTT. Amino acids: CASRATGAGELFF.

The chain recombines TRBV3-1 (or the pseudogene TRBV3-2) with TRBJ2-1; D may be TRBD1 (6 bases). Trimming removed 1 base at V and 9 bases at J, with 16 bases between. Germline V CDR1 and CDR2: LGHDT, YNNKEL (reference sequence). The CDR3 is 15 residues long. Here the CDR3 reads CASSQVGAGASEQFF. The DNA of the CDR3 is TGTGCCAGCAGCCAAGTTGGGGCAGGGGCGAGTGAGCAGTTCTTC.

The rearrangement joins TRBV28 to TRBJ2-7; D remains unclear. Between the trimmed V and J ends, which lost 4 bases and 4 bases, there was a span of 8 bases. The CDR3 contains 12 residues. CDR1 and CDR2 from the germline V gene are MDHEN and SYDVKM. CDR3 in amino acids: CASSYLSYEQYF. The CDR3 DNA sequence: TGTGCCAGCAGTTATTTGTCGTACGAGCAGTACTTC.

The chain employs TRBV28 and TRBJ2-1; TRBD1 matches at 7 bases. Germline V lookup: CDR1 MDHEN, CDR2 SYDVKM. J lost 8 bases, V lost 7 bases, and 11 bases had no gene match. This CDR3 is built from 14 residues. The CDR3 region has the DNA TGTGCCAGCATCGACCTACTTCAGGGGGATGAGCAGTTCTTC. Its protein is CASIDLLQGDEQFF. The complete variable domain, with remaining parts taken from reference TRBV28 and TRBJ2-1, reads DVKVTQSSRYLVKRTGEKVFLECVQDMDHENMFWYRQDPGLGLRLIYFSYDVKMKEKGDIPEGYSVSREKKERFSLILESASTNQTSMYLCASIDLLQGDEQFFGPGTRLTVL.

This clone was observed once. This chain links TRBV5-4 with TRBJ1-5; 8 nucleotides line up with TRBD1. V gave up 7 bases and J gave up 1 base; unmatched junction bases: 13. Germline V CDR1 and CDR2: SGHNT, YYREEE (reference sequence). This CDR3 comprises 17 residues. The DNA of the CDR3 is TGTGCCAGCCGGCGGGACAGGTTGGACCCCAGCAATCAGCCCCAGCATTTT. This gives the protein CASRRDRLDPSNQPQHF.

V is TRBV4-1 and J is TRBJ2-7, with D possibly TRBD1 on 5 matching bases. The CDR3 is 13 amino acids. Between the trimmed V and J ends, which lost 9 bases and 0 bases, there was a span of 12 bases. From germline, CDR1 is MGHRA and CDR2 YSYEKL. The CDR3 DNA reads TGCGCCAGTGGATTGACAGTCTCCTACGAGCAGTACTTC. Translation: CASGLTVSYEQYF.

The J gene is TRBJ1-2, the V gene TRBV20-1; TRBD1 matches 10 bases. The junction had 5 bases not matched to a gene; V was cut back by 3 bases and J by 4 bases. The CDR3 is 14 amino acids. Germline V CDR1 and CDR2: DFQATT, SNEGSKA (reference sequence). The CDR3 here is CSASGTGVGYGYTF. In DNA form, the CDR3 reads TGCAGTGCTAGTGGGACAGGGGTGGGCTATGGCTACACCTTC.

The chain recombines TRBV5-1 with TRBJ2-2; a possible D gene is TRBD2 (7 bases). Trimming took off 3 bases at V and 6 bases at J, with 18 bases between the two ends. Germline V gives CDR1 SGHRS, CDR2 YFSETQ. The CDR3 is 16 amino acids. CDR3: CASSYSTRGAAGELFF. As DNA, the CDR3 is TGCGCCAGCAGCTATAGTACCCGGGGGGCCGCCGGGGAGCTGTTTTTT.

The rearrangement joins TRBV7-2 to TRBJ2-1, with 9 bases matching TRBD2. From germline, CDR1 is SGHTA and CDR2 FQGNSA. The trim removed 8 bases at V and 5 bases at J, leaving 22 bases unmatched. CDR3 length: 19 amino acids. The CDR3 region is CASWGLAGKKAGPNNEQFF. The DNA of the CDR3 is TGTGCCAGCTGGGGGCTAGCGGGAAAAAAAGCAGGACCTAACAATGAGCAGTTCTTC.

This rearrangement joins TRBV4-1 to TRBJ2-1; the D gene is possibly TRBD2 (5 bases). The ends were cut back, 3 bases at V and 3 bases at J, with 9 bases in the middle. Germline V gene sequence: CDR1 MGHRA, CDR2 YSYEKL. The CDR3 covers 14 residues. CDR3 DNA: TGCGCCAGCAGCCATAGCGTCCTCTACAATGAGCAGTTCTTC. The encoded protein is CASSHSVLYNEQFF.

Regarding this clone: At one of its ends the junction is not consistent with the germline gene, which may arise from a read error. The V call is TRBV7-7, the J call TRBJ1-2; possibly TRBD1 for D (6 bases). This CDR3 region has 14 residues. Germline CDR1 SSHAT, CDR2 FNYEAQ (reference sequence). The CDR3 spells CASSPLTGFYGYTF. CDR3 in DNA: TGTGCTAGCAGCCCTTTAACAGGGTTTTATGGCTACACCTTC. The complete variable domain, with remaining parts taken from reference TRBV7-7 and TRBJ1-2, reads GAGVSQSPRYKVTKRGQDVTLRCDPISSHATLYWYQQALGQGPEFLTYFNYEAQPDKSGLPSDRFSAERPEGSISTLTIQRTEQRDSAMYRCASSPLTGFYGYTFGSGTRLTVV.